The next 30 T cell receptor beta chains were all read from a single sample in a study of somatic mutations in cytotoxic T cells in rheumatoid arthritis. Measured with immunoSEQ multiplex PCR; TCRdb has only the in-frame clones, and not every one. This table has approximately 2,500 clones, roughly four fifths appearing once. Sequenced: CD8+ T cells sorted from blood. All receptors derive from a man aged 55 to 70 with rheumatoid arthritis.

The V gene is TRBV2, the J gene TRBJ1-5; TRBD1 is a possible D gene (6 bases). Trimming removed 4 bases at V and 4 bases at J, with 11 bases between. Germline V gene data show CDR1 as SNHLY and CDR2 as FYNNEI. This CDR3 contains 14 residues. This CDR3 reads CASSVGQPNQPQHF. The CDR3 nucleotides are TGTGCCAGCAGTGTAGGACAGCCAAATCAGCCCCAGCATTTT.

The chain combines TRBV12-5 with TRBJ1-4; 8 bases fit TRBD1. V trimming: 2 bases; J trimming: 8 bases; junction bases outside the gene matches: 10. The germline V gene encodes CDR1 LGHNT and CDR2 FRNRAP. The CDR3 has 16 amino acids. The CDR3 DNA follows: TGTGCTAGTGGTTTGTCCCAGGGGGCTCTAGAGGAAAAACTGTTTTTT. Protein sequence: CASGLSQGALEEKLFF.

This chain uses TRBV2 with TRBJ2-7, with D possibly matching TRBD2 (5 bases). V was pared by 6 bases and J by 0 bases, with 15 bases between. CDR1 and CDR2 from the germline V gene are SNHLY and FYNNEI. The CDR3 loop spans 15 amino acids. CDR3 loop: CASRESGGLSYEQYF. DNA for the CDR3: TGTGCCAGCAGAGAGTCGGGCGGACTCTCCTACGAGCAGTACTTC.

A word on this clone: Other DNA sequences within the sample encode an identical CDR3. This chain uses TRBV14 with TRBJ1-6; D gene unclear. The ends were cut back, 6 bases at V and 3 bases at J, with 9 bases in the middle. In germline, CDR1 is SGHDN, CDR2 FVKESK. CDR3 length: 14 amino acids. This CDR3 reads CASRDEGYNSPLHF. The CDR3 DNA reads TGTGCCAGCAGGGATGAGGGCTATAATTCACCCCTCCACTTT. The whole variable domain, filled in from reference TRBV14 and TRBJ1-6, reads EAGVTQFPSHSVIEKGQTVTLRCDPISGHDNLYWYRRVMGKEIKFLLHFVKESKQDESGMPNNRFLAERTGGTYSTLKVQPAELEDSGVYFCASRDEGYNSPLHFGNGTRLTVT.

The genes are TRBV5-1 and TRBJ2-1, with D perhaps TRBD1 (5 bases). In germline, CDR1 is SGHRS, CDR2 YFSETQ. The CDR3 is 15 residues long. V lost 0 bases and J 3 bases, leaving 10 bases between the germline ends. The CDR3, as DNA: TGCGCCAGCAGCTTGGAAGGGGTGCGCTACAATGAGCAGTTCTTC. Translated: CASSLEGVRYNEQFF.

V gene TRBV5-4 combines with J gene TRBJ2-7, with D perhaps matching TRBD1 (6 bases). CDR1 and CDR2 from the germline V gene are SGHNT and YYREEE (reference sequence). The V end was cut by 2 bases, the J end by 3 bases, with 12 bases between. This CDR3 contains 14 residues. The CDR3 DNA reads TGTGCCAGCAGCTTACCGGACAGTGACTACGAGCAGTACTTC. Encoded protein: CASSLPDSDYEQYF.

The CDR3 DNA follows: TGTGCCAGCTCATCGAGAAGTAACACTGAAGCTTTCTTT. Its translation: CASSSRSNTEAFF. The chain carries TRBV18 and TRBJ1-1; D gene unclear. With 5 bases removed from V and 2 bases from J, the gap between germline ends came to 9 bases. Germline V gene lookup returns CDR1 KGHSH and CDR2 LQKENI. The CDR3 contains 13 residues. The variable domain in full, with the rest retrieved from reference TRBV18 and TRBJ1-1, is NAGVMQNPRHLVRRRGQEARLRCSPMKGHSHVYWYRQLPEEGLKFMVYLQKENIIDESGMPKERFSAEFPKEGPSILRIQQVVRGDSAAYFCASSSRSNTEAFFGQGTRLTVV.

J is TRBJ2-1 and V is TRBV19, with a weak D call TRBD2 (7 bases). Germline values: CDR1 LNHDA, CDR2 SQIVND (reference sequence). Trimming shortened V by 5 bases and J by 7 bases, and 12 bases separated the two germline ends. The CDR3 totals 13 residues. CDR3 sequence reads: CASSRGALNEQFF. The CDR3 coding sequence is TGTGCCAGTAGTCGGGGGGCGCTGAATGAGCAGTTCTTC. The whole variable domain, remainder taken from reference TRBV19 and TRBJ2-1, is DGGITQSPKYLFRKEGQNVTLSCEQNLNHDAMYWYRQDPGQGLRLIYYSQIVNDFQKGDIAEGYSVSREKKESFPLTVTSAQKNPTAFYLCASSRGALNEQFFGPGTRLTVL.

The chain employs TRBV6-5 and TRBJ2-5; 7 nucleotides agree with TRBD2. The J call is doubtful: the DNA matches TRBJ2-7 better. The length of the CDR3 is 16 residues. CDR1 and CDR2 (germline): MNHEY, SVGAGI. The CDR3 coding sequence is TGTGCCAGCAGTTACTCAAGACTAGCAGACGCCTACGAGCAGTACTTC. This encodes CASSYSRLADAYEQYF.

This sequence joins TRBV27 and TRBJ2-1; maybe TRBD1 (6 bases). Germline CDR1 and CDR2: MNHEY and SMNVEV (reference sequence). V was cut by 8 bases and J by 6 bases, with 14 bases left in between. The CDR3 is 13 amino acids. DNA of the CDR3: TGTGCCAGCCAACAGACAGGTTTCAATGAGCAGTTCTTC. Residues: CASQQTGFNEQFF.

The chain is built from TRBV4-2 and TRBJ1-3; 9 bases match TRBD1. The CDR3 is 16 residues long. The ends lost 0 bases at V and 3 bases at J; junction bases unmatched: 3. CDR1 and CDR2 (germline): LGHNA, YNFKEQ. The CDR3 region has the DNA TGTGCCAGCAGCCAAGAAGGGACAGGGATTGGAAACACCATATATTTT. Its translation: CASSQEGTGIGNTIYF.

The chain combines TRBV18 with TRBJ2-3; weak D call: TRBD1 (6 bases). V was shortened by 0 bases and J by 5 bases, with 15 bases between the two germline ends. This CDR3 region has 16 residues. CDR1 and CDR2 (germline): KGHSH, LQKENI. CDR3 amino acids: CASSPPDSPQGDTQYF. DNA for the CDR3: TGTGCCAGCTCACCACCGGACAGCCCTCAGGGAGATACGCAGTATTTT.

V usage is TRBV18 and J usage is TRBJ1-6, with TRBD1 as a possible D gene (5 bases). The length of the CDR3 is 15 residues. From germline, CDR1 is KGHSH and CDR2 LQKENI. Between the trimmed V and J ends, which lost 2 bases and 5 bases, there was a span of 10 bases. CDR3 amino acids: CASSPSTVNNSPLHF. CDR3 coding DNA: TGTGCCAGCTCACCATCGACAGTGAATAATTCACCCCTCCACTTT.

The rearrangement links TRBV5-1 to TRBJ1-5, with D maybe TRBD1 (5 bases). Germline V CDR1 and CDR2: SGHRS, YFSETQ. V lost 2 bases and J 3 bases, leaving 12 bases between the germline ends. This CDR3 has 15 residues. CDR3 bases: TGCGCCAGCAGCTTATGGTCGGGGGTCAATCAGCCCCAGCATTTT. Translation: CASSLWSGVNQPQHF.

Comment on this clone: Since a much larger clone is just one base distant, this may be a read error. Here the CDR3 omits its conserved ending phenylalanine or tryptophan, so a read error is the likely source. The chain employs TRBV4-3 and TRBJ1-6, with TRBD1 identical over 7 bases. The V and J ends lost 0 bases and 6 bases, in that order; junction bases with no gene match: 5. Germline V gene lookup returns CDR1 LGHNA and CDR2 YSLEER. This CDR3 contains 16 residues. CDR3 DNA: TGCGCCAGCAGCCAAGATAGGGGACAGAGTAATTCACCCCTCCACCTT. It specifies CASSQDRGQSNSPLHL.

The CDR3 sequence: CSGSGGASYNEQFF. The CDR3 DNA is TGCAGCGGGTCGGGGGGGGCCTCCTACAATGAGCAGTTCTTC. The chain employs TRBV29-1 and TRBJ2-1; TRBD2 matches at 8 bases. The V and J ends lost 7 bases and 0 bases, in that order; junction bases with no gene match: 5. Looked up from germline, CDR1 is SQVTM and CDR2 is ANQGSEA. The CDR3 is made up of 14 amino acids.

This clone was recorded a few times. The chain recombines TRBV13 with TRBJ2-3, with 11 bases lining up with TRBD1. CDR3 length: 18 residues. J lost 10 bases, V lost 2 bases, and 17 bases had no gene match. The germline V gene has CDR1 PRHDT and CDR2 FYEKMQ (reference sequence). The CDR3 coding sequence is TGTGCCAGCAGCTTACGTGGACAGGGGGCACTAGCTTGGGGTCCGCAGTATTTT. Translation gives CASSLRGQGALAWGPQYF.

The chain uses TRBV7-9 and TRBJ2-2; maybe TRBD2 (5 bases). V dropped 5 bases and J dropped 5 bases, with 21 bases sitting between them. Germline V lookup: CDR1 SEHNR, CDR2 FQNEAQ (reference sequence). The CDR3 contains 17 residues. In DNA, the CDR3 is TGTGCCAGCAGCCCCGGCTCGGGGTCCGAAAAGACCGGGGAGCTGTTTTTT. It is translated as CASSPGSGSEKTGELFF.

This clone was found once. The chain carries TRBV9 and TRBJ2-1, with a weak D call TRBD2 (5 bases). Germline V gene lookup returns CDR1 SGDLS and CDR2 YYNGEE. V was cut by 6 bases and J by 7 bases, with 17 bases left in between. The CDR3 consists of 14 residues. The CDR3 here is CASNPGALGNEQFF. The CDR3 DNA reads TGTGCCAGCAACCCCGGTGCACTAGGGAATGAGCAGTTCTTC.

The rearrangement uses TRBV13 and TRBJ2-1; 13 bases agree with TRBD2. This CDR3 region has 16 residues. V shed 4 bases and J 2 bases; nucleotides not matched to a gene: 2. Germline CDR1 reads PRHDT; CDR2 reads FYEKMQ (reference sequence). The CDR3 sequence is CASSSTSGGAYNEQFF. CDR3 nucleotide sequence: TGTGCCAGCAGCTCAACTAGCGGGGGGGCCTACAATGAGCAGTTCTTC.

This chain joins TRBV2 and TRBJ1-2; TRBD1 might be the D (5 bases). In germline, CDR1 is SNHLY, CDR2 FYNNEI. This CDR3 contains 13 residues. The V end was cut by 9 bases, the J end by 8 bases, with 19 bases between. CDR3 DNA sequence: TGTGCCAGACGCCGGGGGGGTGAAGGAGGCTACACCTTC. This sequence encodes CARRRGGEGGYTF.

V and J are TRBV11-2 and TRBJ2-5, with 8 bases that match TRBD2. V shed 2 bases, J shed 4 bases, and the junction held 3 bases outside the gene matches. Germline CDR1 and CDR2: SGHAT and FQNNGV. The CDR3 consists of 14 residues. The CDR3 nucleotides read TGTGCCAGCAGCTTAAGCGCGGGGGGAGAGACCCAGTACTTC. The encoded protein is CASSLSAGGETQYF. Together with reference TRBV11-2 and TRBJ2-5, the CDR3 gives the full variable domain: EAGVAQSPRYKIIEKRQSVAFWCNPISGHATLYWYQQILGQGPKLLIQFQNNGVVDDSQLPKDRFSAERLKGVDSTLKIQPAKLEDSAVYLCASSLSAGGETQYFGPGTRLLVL.

The rearrangement links TRBV10-3 to TRBJ2-3; TRBD2 matches 8 bases. Germline values: CDR1 ENHRY, CDR2 SYGVKD. This CDR3 spans 15 amino acids. The V and J ends lost 4 bases and 0 bases, in that order; junction bases with no gene match: 3. CDR3 nucleotide sequence: TGTGCCATCAGTGGAGAGCGGGGGAGCACAGATACGCAGTATTTT. Its translation is CAISGERGSTDTQYF.

The rearrangement links TRBV6-5 to TRBJ2-3, with TRBD2 matching over 11 bases. The germline gives CDR1 MNHEY, CDR2 SVGAGI. This CDR3 contains 15 residues. J lost 0 bases, V lost 9 bases, and 5 bases had no gene match. CDR3 coding DNA: TGTGCCAGTAGCGGGGGGGGTTTGAGCACAGATACGCAGTATTTT. Protein sequence: CASSGGGLSTDTQYF.

The chain recombines TRBV5-6 with TRBJ1-2; 10 nucleotides agree with TRBD1. The CDR3 runs to 14 residues. Germline V gene sequence: CDR1 SGHDT, CDR2 YYEEEE. Trimming took 3 bases from V and 2 from J; bases not matched to a gene: 1. The CDR3 region has the DNA TGTGCCAGCAGCTGGGGACAGGGGAACTATGGCTACACCTTC. Translating gives CASSWGQGNYGYTF.

The rearrangement joins TRBV29-1 to TRBJ2-7, with TRBD2 as a possible D gene (5 bases). The CDR3 covers 14 residues. CDR1 and CDR2 from the germline V gene are SQVTM and ANQGSEA. V gave up 6 bases and J gave up 2 bases, with 17 bases separating them. CDR3 sequence reads: CSVPYGERPYEQYF. CDR3 DNA: TGCAGCGTCCCCTACGGGGAGAGGCCCTACGAGCAGTACTTC.

The CDR3 loop is CASSQVSTGSSGANVLTF. The DNA for the CDR3 is TGCGCCAGCAGCCAAGTCTCTACAGGTTCCTCTGGGGCCAACGTCCTGACTTTC. The J gene is TRBJ2-6, the V gene TRBV4-3; D is possibly TRBD1 (5 bases). Trimming removed 1 base from V and 0 bases from J, with 13 bases in between. The CDR3 has 18 residues. Germline V lookup: CDR1 LGHNA, CDR2 YSLEER.

A word on this clone: One junction end disagrees with the germline gene, perhaps due to a read error. The chain uses TRBV4-3 and TRBJ1-6; no firm D call. The CDR3 covers 14 residues. CDR1 LGHNA and CDR2 YSLEER come from the germline V gene. This CDR3 is CASSQDADNSPLHF. The DNA of the CDR3 is TGCGCCAGCAGCCAAGATGCAGACAATTCCCCCCTCCACTTT.

The chain carries TRBV9 and TRBJ2-7; D may be TRBD1 (5 bases). Germline-derived CDR1 and CDR2 are SGDLS and YYNGEE. V dropped 0 bases and J dropped 0 bases, with 7 bases sitting between them. The CDR3 loop spans 14 amino acids. As DNA, the CDR3 is TGTGCCAGCAGCGTAGACAGGTACTCCTACGAGCAGTACTTC. Amino acid sequence: CASSVDRYSYEQYF.

The gene calls are TRBV30 and TRBJ1-2, with 8 bases that match TRBD1. This CDR3 spans 17 amino acids. Germline CDR1 reads GTSNPN; CDR2 reads SVGIG (reference sequence). The junction had 9 bases not matched to a gene; V was cut back by 0 bases and J by 0 bases. In DNA, the CDR3 is TGTGCCTGGAGTGTAGATAGGACAGGGACTACTAACTATGGCTACACCTTC. Its translation: CAWSVDRTGTTNYGYTF.